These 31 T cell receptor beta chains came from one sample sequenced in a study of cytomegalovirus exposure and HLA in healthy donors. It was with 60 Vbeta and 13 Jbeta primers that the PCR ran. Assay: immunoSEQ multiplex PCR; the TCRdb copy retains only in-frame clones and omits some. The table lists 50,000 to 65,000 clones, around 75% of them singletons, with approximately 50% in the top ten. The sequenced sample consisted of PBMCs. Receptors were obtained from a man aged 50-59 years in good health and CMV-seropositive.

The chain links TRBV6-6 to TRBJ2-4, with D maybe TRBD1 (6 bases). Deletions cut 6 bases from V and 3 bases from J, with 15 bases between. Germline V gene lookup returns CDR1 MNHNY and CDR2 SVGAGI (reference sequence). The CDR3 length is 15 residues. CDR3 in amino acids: CASRTGLMDKNIQYF. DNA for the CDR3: TGTGCCAGCAGAACAGGGCTTATGGACAAAAACATTCAGTACTTC.

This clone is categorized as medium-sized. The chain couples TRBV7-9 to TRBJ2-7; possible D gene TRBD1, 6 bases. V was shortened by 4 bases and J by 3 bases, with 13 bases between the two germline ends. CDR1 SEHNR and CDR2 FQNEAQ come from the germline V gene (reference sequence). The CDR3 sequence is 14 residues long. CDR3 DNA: TGTGCCAGCAGCTCCTGGACAGCTAACTACGAGCAGTACTTC. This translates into CASSSWTANYEQYF.

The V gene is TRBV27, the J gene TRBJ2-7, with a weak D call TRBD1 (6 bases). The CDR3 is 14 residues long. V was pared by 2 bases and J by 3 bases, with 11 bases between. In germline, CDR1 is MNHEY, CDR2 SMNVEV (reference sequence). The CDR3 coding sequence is TGTGCCAGCAGTTTAGGCAGGGGAGACTACGAGCAGTACTTC. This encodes CASSLGRGDYEQYF.

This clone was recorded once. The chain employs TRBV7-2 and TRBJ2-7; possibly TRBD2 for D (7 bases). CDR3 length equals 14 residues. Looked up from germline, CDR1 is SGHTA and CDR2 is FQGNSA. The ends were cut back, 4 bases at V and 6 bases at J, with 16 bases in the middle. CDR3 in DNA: TGTGCCAGCAGCTCACCCGGGGGGCGAGGCGAGCAGTACTTC. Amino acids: CASSSPGGRGEQYF.

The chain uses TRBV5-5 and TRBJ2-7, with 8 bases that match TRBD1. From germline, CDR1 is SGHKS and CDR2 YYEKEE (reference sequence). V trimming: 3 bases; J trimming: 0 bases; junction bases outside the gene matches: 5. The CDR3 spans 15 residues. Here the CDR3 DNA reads TGTGCCAGCAGCTATACACAGGGGGGCTCCTACGAGCAGTACTTC. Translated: CASSYTQGGSYEQYF.

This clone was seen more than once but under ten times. The CDR3 DNA reads as TGTGCCAGCAGCCCCTTAGGAGCGGGGGTGTTGGAGACCCAGTACTTC. Translated, it gives CASSPLGAGVLETQYF. The chain employs TRBV4-2 and TRBJ2-5; 8 positions agree with TRBD2. Germline V CDR1 and CDR2: LGHNA, YNFKEQ. CDR3 length equals 16 residues. J was trimmed by 5 bases and V by 4 bases; bases with no gene match: 12.

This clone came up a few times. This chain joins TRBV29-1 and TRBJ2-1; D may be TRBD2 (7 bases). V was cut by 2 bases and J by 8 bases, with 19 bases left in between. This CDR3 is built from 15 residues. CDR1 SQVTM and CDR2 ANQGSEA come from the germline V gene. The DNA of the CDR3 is TGCAGCGTTGAAAGGGGGGGGGAGGGCCGGGATGAGCAGTTCTTC. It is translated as CSVERGGEGRDEQFF.

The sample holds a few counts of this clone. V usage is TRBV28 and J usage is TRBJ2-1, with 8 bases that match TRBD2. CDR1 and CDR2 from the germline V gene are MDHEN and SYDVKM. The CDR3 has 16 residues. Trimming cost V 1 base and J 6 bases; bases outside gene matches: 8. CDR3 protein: CASSLFSLAGSNEQFF. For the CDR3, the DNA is TGTGCCAGCAGTTTATTCAGTCTAGCGGGTTCCAATGAGCAGTTCTTC.

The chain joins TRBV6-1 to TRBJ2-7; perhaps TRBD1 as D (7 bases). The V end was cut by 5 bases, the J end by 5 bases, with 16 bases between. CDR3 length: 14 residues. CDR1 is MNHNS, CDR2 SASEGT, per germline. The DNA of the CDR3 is TGTGCCAGCAGTTATGCGGCAGGGGGGCACGAGCAGTACTTC. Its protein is CASSYAAGGHEQYF.

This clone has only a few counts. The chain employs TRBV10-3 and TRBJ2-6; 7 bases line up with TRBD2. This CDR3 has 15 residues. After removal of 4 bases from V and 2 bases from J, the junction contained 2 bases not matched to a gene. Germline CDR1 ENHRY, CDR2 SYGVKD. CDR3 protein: CAISGGGAGANVLTF. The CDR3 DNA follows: TGTGCCATCAGTGGGGGGGGAGCTGGGGCCAACGTCCTGACTTTC.

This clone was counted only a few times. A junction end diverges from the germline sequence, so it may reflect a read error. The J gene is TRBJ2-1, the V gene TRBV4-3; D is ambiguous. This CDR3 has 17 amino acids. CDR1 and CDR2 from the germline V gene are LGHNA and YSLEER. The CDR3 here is CASSKDMIVLLYNEQFF. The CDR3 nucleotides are TGCGCCAGCAGCAAAGATATGATCGTACTCCTCTACAATGAGCAGTTCTTC.

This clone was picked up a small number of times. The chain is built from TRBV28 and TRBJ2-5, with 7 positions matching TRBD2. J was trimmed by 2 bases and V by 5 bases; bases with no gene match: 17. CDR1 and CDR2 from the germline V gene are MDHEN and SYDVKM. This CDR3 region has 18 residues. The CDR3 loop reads CASSPVGGLAETQETQYF. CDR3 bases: TGTGCCAGCAGTCCCGTCGGGGGTCTAGCGGAAACACAAGAGACCCAGTACTTC.

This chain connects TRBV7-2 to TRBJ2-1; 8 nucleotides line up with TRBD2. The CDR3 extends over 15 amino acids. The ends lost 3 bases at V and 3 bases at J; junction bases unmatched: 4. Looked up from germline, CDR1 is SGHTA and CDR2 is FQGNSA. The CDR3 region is CASSLISGVYNEQFF. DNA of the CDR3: TGTGCCAGCAGCTTGATTAGCGGGGTCTACAATGAGCAGTTCTTC. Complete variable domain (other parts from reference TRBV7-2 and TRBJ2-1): GAGVSQSPSNKVTEKGKDVELRCDPISGHTALYWYRQSLGQGLEFLIYFQGNSAPDKSGLPSDRFSAERTGGSVSTLTIQRTQQEDSAVYLCASSLISGVYNEQFFGPGTRLTVL.

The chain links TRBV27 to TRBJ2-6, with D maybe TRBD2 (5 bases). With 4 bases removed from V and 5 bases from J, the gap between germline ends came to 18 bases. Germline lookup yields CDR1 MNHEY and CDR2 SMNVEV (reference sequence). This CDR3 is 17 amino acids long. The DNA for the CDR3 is TGTGCCAGCAGTTCCGCGGGCCAGACCAAGCGGGCCAACGTCCTGACTTTC. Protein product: CASSSAGQTKRANVLTF.

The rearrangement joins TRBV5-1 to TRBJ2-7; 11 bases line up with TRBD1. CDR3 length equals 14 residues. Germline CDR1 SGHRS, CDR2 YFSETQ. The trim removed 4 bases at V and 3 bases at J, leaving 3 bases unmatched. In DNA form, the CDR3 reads TGCGCCAGCAGCGTGGGACAGGGGGGCTACGAGCAGTACTTC. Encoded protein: CASSVGQGGYEQYF.

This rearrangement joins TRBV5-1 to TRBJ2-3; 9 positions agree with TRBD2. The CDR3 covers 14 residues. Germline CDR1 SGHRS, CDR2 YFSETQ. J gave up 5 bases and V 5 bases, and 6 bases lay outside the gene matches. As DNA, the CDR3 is TGCGCCAGCAGTTGGCGACTAGCGGTAGATACGCAGTATTTT. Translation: CASSWRLAVDTQYF.

CDR3 nucleotide sequence: TGTGCCAGCTCCCGGGACAGTAATTCACCCCTCCACTTT. Encoded protein: CASSRDSNSPLHF. The chain is built from TRBV18 and TRBJ1-6; 7 bases fit TRBD1. CDR1 is KGHSH, CDR2 LQKENI, per germline. V shed 6 bases and J 6 bases; nucleotides not matched to a gene: 2. The CDR3 spans 13 residues.

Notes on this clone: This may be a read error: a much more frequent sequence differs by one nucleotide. This CDR3 is CSAGDYYEQFF. CDR3 in DNA: TGCAGCGCCGGAGACTACTACGAGCAGTTCTTC. The chain carries TRBV29-1 and TRBJ2-7; tentatively, D is TRBD2 (5 bases). The assigned J gene may be wrong: the sequence end matches TRBJ2-1 better. The CDR3 spans 11 residues. Per germline, CDR1 SQVTM and CDR2 ANQGSEA.

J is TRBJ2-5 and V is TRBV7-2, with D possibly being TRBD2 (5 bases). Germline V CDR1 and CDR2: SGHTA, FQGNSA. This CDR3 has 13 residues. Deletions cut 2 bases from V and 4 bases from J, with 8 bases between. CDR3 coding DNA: TGTGCCAGCAGCTTACGGGATCTAGAGACCCAGTACTTC. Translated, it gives CASSLRDLETQYF. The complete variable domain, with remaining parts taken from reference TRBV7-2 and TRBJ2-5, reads GAGVSQSPSNKVTEKGKDVELRCDPISGHTALYWYRQSLGQGLEFLIYFQGNSAPDKSGLPSDRFSAERTGGSVSTLTIQRTQQEDSAVYLCASSLRDLETQYFGPGTRLLVL.

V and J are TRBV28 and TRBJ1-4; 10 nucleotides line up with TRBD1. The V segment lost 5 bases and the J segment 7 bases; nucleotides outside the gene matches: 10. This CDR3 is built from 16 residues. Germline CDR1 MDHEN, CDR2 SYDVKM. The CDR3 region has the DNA TGTGCCAGCAGTCCGCTGACAGGGGGCTTCGGTGAAAAACTGTTTTTT. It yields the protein CASSPLTGGFGEKLFF.

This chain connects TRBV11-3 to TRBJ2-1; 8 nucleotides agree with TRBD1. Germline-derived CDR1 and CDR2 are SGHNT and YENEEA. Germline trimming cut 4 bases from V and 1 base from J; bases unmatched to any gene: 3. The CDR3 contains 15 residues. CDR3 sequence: CASSSNRGSYNEQFF. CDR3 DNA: TGTGCCAGCAGCTCAAACAGGGGGTCCTACAATGAGCAGTTCTTC.

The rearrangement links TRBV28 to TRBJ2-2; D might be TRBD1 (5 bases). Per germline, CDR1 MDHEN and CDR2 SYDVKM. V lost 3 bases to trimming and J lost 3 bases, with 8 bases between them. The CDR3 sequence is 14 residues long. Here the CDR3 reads CASSFQGYTGELFF. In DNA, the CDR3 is TGTGCCAGCAGTTTTCAGGGATACACCGGGGAGCTGTTTTTT.

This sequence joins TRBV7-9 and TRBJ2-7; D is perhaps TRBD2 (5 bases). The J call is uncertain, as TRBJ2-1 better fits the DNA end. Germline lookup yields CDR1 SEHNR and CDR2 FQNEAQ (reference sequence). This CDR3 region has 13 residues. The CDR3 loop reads CASSLSGYYEQFF. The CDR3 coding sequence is TGTGCCAGCAGCTTATCGGGGTACTACGAGCAGTTCTTC.

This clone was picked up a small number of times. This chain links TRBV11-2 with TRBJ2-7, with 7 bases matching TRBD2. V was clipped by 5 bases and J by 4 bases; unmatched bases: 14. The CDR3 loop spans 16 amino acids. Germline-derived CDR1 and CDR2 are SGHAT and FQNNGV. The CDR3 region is CASSPEAGFLLYEQYF. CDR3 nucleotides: TGTGCCAGCAGCCCGGAAGCGGGGTTCCTCCTATACGAGCAGTACTTC.

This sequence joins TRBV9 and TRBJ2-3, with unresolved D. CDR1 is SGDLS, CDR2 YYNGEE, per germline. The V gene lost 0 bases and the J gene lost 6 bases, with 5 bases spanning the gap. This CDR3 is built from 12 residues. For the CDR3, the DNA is TGTGCCAGCAGCGTAGCTACGGATACGCAGTATTTT. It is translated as CASSVATDTQYF.

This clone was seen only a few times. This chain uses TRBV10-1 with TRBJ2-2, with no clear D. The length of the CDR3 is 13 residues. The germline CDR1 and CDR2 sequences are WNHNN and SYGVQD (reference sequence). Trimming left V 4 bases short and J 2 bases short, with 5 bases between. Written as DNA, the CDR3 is TGCGCCAGCAGTGCCAGAAACACCGGGGAGCTGTTTTTT. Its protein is CASSARNTGELFF.

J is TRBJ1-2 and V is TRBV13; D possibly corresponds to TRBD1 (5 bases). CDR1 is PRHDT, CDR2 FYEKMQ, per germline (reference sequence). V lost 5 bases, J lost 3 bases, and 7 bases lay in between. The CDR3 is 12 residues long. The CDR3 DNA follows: TGTGCCAGCAGCAGGGGCGACTATGGCTACACCTTC. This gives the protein CASSRGDYGYTF.

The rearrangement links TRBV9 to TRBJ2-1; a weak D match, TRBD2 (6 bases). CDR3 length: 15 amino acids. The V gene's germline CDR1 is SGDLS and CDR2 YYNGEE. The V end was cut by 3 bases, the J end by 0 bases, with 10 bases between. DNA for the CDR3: TGTGCCAGCAGCGCCTACGGGGGCTCCTACAATGAGCAGTTCTTC. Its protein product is CASSAYGGSYNEQFF.

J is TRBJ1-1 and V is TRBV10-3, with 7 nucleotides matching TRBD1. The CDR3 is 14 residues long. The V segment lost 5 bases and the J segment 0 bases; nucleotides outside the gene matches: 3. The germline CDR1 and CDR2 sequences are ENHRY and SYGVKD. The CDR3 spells CAISQGVVNTEAFF. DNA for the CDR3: TGTGCCATCAGTCAGGGGGTGGTGAACACTGAAGCTTTCTTT.

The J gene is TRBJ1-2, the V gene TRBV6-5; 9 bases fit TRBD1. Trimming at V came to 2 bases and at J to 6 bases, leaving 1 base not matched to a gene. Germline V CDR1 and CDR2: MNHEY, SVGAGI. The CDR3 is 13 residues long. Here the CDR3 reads CASSYDRGDGYTF. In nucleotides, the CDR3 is TGTGCCAGCAGTTACGACAGGGGGGATGGCTACACCTTC.

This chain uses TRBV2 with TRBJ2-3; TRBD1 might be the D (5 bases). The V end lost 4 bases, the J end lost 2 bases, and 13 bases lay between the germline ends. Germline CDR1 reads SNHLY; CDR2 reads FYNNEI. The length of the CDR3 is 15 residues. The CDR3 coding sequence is TGTGCCAGCAGTGTGGGGCCCGACGCCACAGATACGCAGTATTTT. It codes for CASSVGPDATDTQYF.